This passage covers 15 T cell receptor beta chains from one sample sequenced in a study of somatic mutations in cytotoxic T cells in rheumatoid arthritis. Sequenced by immunoSEQ multiplex PCR; TCRdb stores in-frame clones only, minus some. The sample consists of thousands of clones, approximately 70% of them appearing once. Sequencing was done on a sample of CD8+ T cells sorted from blood. The receptor source for this set is a man aged 35 to 55 in good health.

The V and J genes are TRBV18 and TRBJ2-3; D ambiguous. The V and J ends lost 2 bases and 4 bases respectively, with 7 bases between them. Per germline, CDR1 KGHSH and CDR2 LQKENI. This CDR3 spans 13 amino acids. CDR3 bases: TGTGCCAGCTCACCAACAGTTTCAGATACGCAGTATTTT. It yields the protein CASSPTVSDTQYF. Drawing the rest from reference TRBV18 and TRBJ2-3, the complete variable domain is NAGVMQNPRHLVRRRGQEARLRCSPMKGHSHVYWYRQLPEEGLKFMVYLQKENIIDESGMPKERFSAEFPKEGPSILRIQQVVRGDSAAYFCASSPTVSDTQYFGPGTRLTVL.

This chain joins TRBV7-9 and TRBJ1-4, with D possibly matching TRBD1 (5 bases). The CDR3 extends over 14 amino acids. Deletions cut 5 bases from V and 8 bases from J, with 15 bases between. Germline CDR1 SEHNR, CDR2 FQNEAQ (reference sequence). CDR3 sequence reads: CASSIQGVGEKLFF. In DNA, the CDR3 is TGTGCCAGCAGCATACAAGGGGTTGGGGAAAAACTGTTTTTT.

This chain connects TRBV28 to TRBJ2-7; 13 bases agree with TRBD2. The germline V gene has CDR1 MDHEN and CDR2 SYDVKM. J was trimmed by 5 bases and V by 3 bases; bases with no gene match: 10. CDR3 length: 17 residues. In nucleotides, the CDR3 is TGTGCCAGCAGTTTGTTGGTAGCCGGGACTAGCGGGGACGAGCAGTACTTC. It specifies CASSLLVAGTSGDEQYF.

The chain is built from TRBV29-1 and TRBJ1-4; 9 nucleotides line up with TRBD1. The V and J ends lost 5 bases and 10 bases, in that order; junction bases with no gene match: 5. Per germline, CDR1 SQVTM and CDR2 ANQGSEA. The CDR3 is 12 amino acids. CDR3 sequence reads: CSVLGQGGKLFF. CDR3 in DNA: TGCAGCGTTCTGGGACAGGGTGGAAAACTGTTTTTT. The full variable domain, in which reference TRBV29-1 and TRBJ1-4 provide the parts outside the CDR3, is SAVISQKPSRDICQRGTSLTIQCQVDSQVTMMFWYRQQPGQSLTLIATANQGSEATYESGFVIDKFPISRPNLTFSTLTVSNMSPEDSSIYLCSVLGQGGKLFFGSGTQLSVL.

This clone appeared a few times. The chain's CDR3 is CASSLSEHLNTGELFF. CDR3 sequence (DNA): TGTGCCAGCAGTTTATCTGAACACCTGAACACCGGGGAGCTGTTTTTT. The chain has TRBV28 and TRBJ2-2; D not certain. The CDR3 has 16 amino acids. The germline V gene has CDR1 MDHEN and CDR2 SYDVKM. V lost 1 base and J 1 base, leaving 10 bases between the germline ends.

The chain is built from TRBV15 and TRBJ2-3; D possibly corresponds to TRBD1 (6 bases). V was shortened by 0 bases and J by 2 bases, with 12 bases between the two germline ends. The germline CDR1 and CDR2 sequences are LNHNV and YYDKDF (reference sequence). This CDR3 region has 16 residues. CDR3 sequence reads: CATSRDGGNPTDTQYF. CDR3 in DNA: TGTGCCACCAGCAGAGATGGGGGCAACCCCACAGATACGCAGTATTTT.

The rearrangement joins TRBV9 to TRBJ1-5; 8 bases are a match to TRBD1. The CDR3 is made up of 15 amino acids. The V and J ends lost 2 bases and 2 bases, in that order; junction bases with no gene match: 3. Germline V gene data show CDR1 as SGDLS and CDR2 as YYNGEE. This CDR3 reads CASSVAGGGNQPQHF. DNA for the CDR3: TGTGCCAGCAGCGTGGCAGGGGGCGGCAATCAGCCCCAGCATTTT. The variable domain in full, with the rest retrieved from reference TRBV9 and TRBJ1-5, is DSGVTQTPKHLITATGQRVTLRCSPRSGDLSVYWYQQSLDQGLQFLIQYYNGEERAKGNILERFSAQQFPDLHSELNLSSLELGDSALYFCASSVAGGGNQPQHFGDGTRLSIL.

The count of this clone is one. The chain uses TRBV7-9 and TRBJ1-5; no clear D gene. This CDR3 is built from 15 residues. Germline CDR1 is SEHNR and CDR2 is FQNEAQ (reference sequence). The ends were cut back, 3 bases at V and 0 bases at J, with 9 bases in the middle. The CDR3 nucleotides are TGTGCCAGCAGCTTGGGAGGTTATAGCAATCAGCCCCAGCATTTT. Translated: CASSLGGYSNQPQHF. Full variable domain (remainder filled in from reference TRBV7-9 and TRBJ1-5): DTGVSQNPRHKITKRGQNVTFRCDPISEHNRLYWYRQTLGQGPEFLTYFQNEAQLEKSRLLSDRFSAERPKGSFSTLEIQRTEQGDSAMYLCASSLGGYSNQPQHFGDGTRLSIL.

The CDR3, as DNA: TGTGCCAGCAGAATCGAGGACAACTATAATTCACCCCTCCACTTT. Amino acid sequence: CASRIEDNYNSPLHF. The rearrangement joins TRBV28 to TRBJ1-6; D possibly corresponds to TRBD1 (5 bases). The V end lost 6 bases, the J end lost 3 bases, and 12 bases lay between the germline ends. Germline CDR1 reads MDHEN; CDR2 reads SYDVKM. This CDR3 has 15 residues. Drawing the rest from reference TRBV28 and TRBJ1-6, the complete variable domain is DVKVTQSSRYLVKRTGEKVFLECVQDMDHENMFWYRQDPGLGLRLIYFSYDVKMKEKGDIPEGYSVSREKKERFSLILESASTNQTSMYLCASRIEDNYNSPLHFGNGTRLTVT.

This clone is termed hyperexpanded. The chain links TRBV29-1 to TRBJ1-1, with 8 bases lining up with TRBD1. Germline trimming cut 1 base from V and 5 bases from J; bases unmatched to any gene: 12. The germline gives CDR1 SQVTM, CDR2 ANQGSEA. This CDR3 comprises 16 residues. DNA for the CDR3: TGCAGCGTTGAAGGGACAGGGAAAGCGTGGAGGACTGAAGCTTTCTTT. It yields the protein CSVEGTGKAWRTEAFF. The full variable domain, with the rest looked up from reference TRBV29-1 and TRBJ1-1, is SAVISQKPSRDICQRGTSLTIQCQVDSQVTMMFWYRQQPGQSLTLIATANQGSEATYESGFVIDKFPISRPNLTFSTLTVSNMSPEDSSIYLCSVEGTGKAWRTEAFFGQGTRLTVV.

The sample holds a few counts of this clone. The chain is built from TRBV4-3 and TRBJ2-1, with 10 bases aligning to TRBD2. The V gene end was trimmed by 3 bases and the J gene end by 3 bases; junction bases not matched to a gene: 5. Germline loops: CDR1 LGHNA, CDR2 YSLEER. CDR3 length: 16 residues. This CDR3 reads CASSQGTSGDYNEQFF. The CDR3 DNA reads TGCGCCAGCAGCCAGGGTACTAGCGGGGACTACAATGAGCAGTTCTTC.

The chain combines TRBV5-6 with TRBJ1-5; D ambiguous. From germline, CDR1 is SGHDT and CDR2 YYEEEE. Trimming removed 1 base from V and 0 bases from J, with 14 bases in between. The CDR3 loop spans 17 amino acids. The CDR3 protein is CASSLKIEEYSNQPQHF. CDR3 bases: TGTGCCAGCAGCTTGAAGATTGAGGAATATAGCAATCAGCCCCAGCATTTT.

This clone was counted a few times. The chain recombines TRBV5-8 with TRBJ1-1, with 7 bases identical to TRBD1. The germline gives CDR1 SGHTS, CDR2 YDEGEE. The CDR3 covers 13 residues. The V gene end was trimmed by 2 bases and the J gene end by 6 bases; junction bases not matched to a gene: 4. The CDR3 here is CASSFRGGPEAFF. The CDR3 coding sequence is TGTGCCAGCAGCTTCAGGGGGGGCCCTGAAGCTTTCTTT.

V usage is TRBV7-2 and J usage is TRBJ1-2; TRBD1 matches 11 bases. Per germline, CDR1 SGHTA and CDR2 FQGNSA. V gave up 11 bases and J gave up 2 bases; unmatched junction bases: 4. This CDR3 is built from 13 residues. The CDR3 sequence is CAGQGASNYGYTF. The CDR3 coding sequence is TGTGCCGGACAGGGGGCCTCGAACTATGGCTACACCTTC. Combining the CDR3 with reference TRBV7-2 and TRBJ1-2 gives the whole variable domain GAGVSQSPSNKVTEKGKDVELRCDPISGHTALYWYRQSLGQGLEFLIYFQGNSAPDKSGLPSDRFSAERTGGSVSTLTIQRTQQEDSAVYLCAGQGASNYGYTFGSGTRLTVV.

The chain combines TRBV4-3 with TRBJ1-5, with a possible D match to TRBD1 (5 bases). Germline CDR1 is LGHNA and CDR2 is YSLEER. V was trimmed by 0 bases and J by 9 bases, leaving 18 bases between them. The CDR3 has 16 residues. CDR3 nucleotide sequence: TGCGCCAGCAGCCAAGATTTCGGGACGGGTCTTAGGCCCCAGCATTTT. Residues: CASSQDFGTGLRPQHF.